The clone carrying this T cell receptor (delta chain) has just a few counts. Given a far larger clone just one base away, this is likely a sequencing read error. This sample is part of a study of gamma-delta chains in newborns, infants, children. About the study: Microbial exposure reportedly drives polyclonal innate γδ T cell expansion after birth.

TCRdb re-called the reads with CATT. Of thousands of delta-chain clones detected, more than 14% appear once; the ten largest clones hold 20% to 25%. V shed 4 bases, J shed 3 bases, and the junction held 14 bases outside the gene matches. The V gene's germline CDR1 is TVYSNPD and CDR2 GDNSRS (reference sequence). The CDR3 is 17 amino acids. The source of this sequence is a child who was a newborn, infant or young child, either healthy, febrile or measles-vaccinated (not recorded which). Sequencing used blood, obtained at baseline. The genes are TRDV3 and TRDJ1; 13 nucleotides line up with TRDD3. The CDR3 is CASHSAYWGIRADKLIF. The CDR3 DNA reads TGTGCCTCTCATAGTGCCTACTGGGGGATACGGGCCGATAAACTCATCTTT. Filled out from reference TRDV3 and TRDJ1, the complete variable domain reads CDKVTQSSPDQTVASGSEVVLLCTYDTVYSNPDLFWYRIRPDYSFQFVFYGDNSRSEGADFTQGRFSVKHILTQKAFHLVISPVRTEDSATYYCASHSAYWGIRADKLIFGKGTRVTVEP.